This T cell receptor beta chain was sequenced in a study of OX40 agonist ivuxolimab in advanced cancers. The assay was immunoSEQ multiplex PCR, and TCRdb's table has in-frame clones only and misses some. The sample includes nearly 45,000 clones, approximately 80% seen only once; the top ten take around 16%. Regarding this clone: What it recognizes is unknown.

Germline V gives CDR1 MGHRA, CDR2 YSYEKL. The CDR3 contains 17 residues. The V gene end was trimmed by 4 bases and the J gene end by 3 bases; junction bases not matched to a gene: 11. Study outcomes and limitations: In CD8+ T cells, expanded clones were on average more numerous than in CD4+.

This chain uses TRBV4-1 with TRBJ2-7, with 11 bases fitting TRBD2. The source material was CD4+ or CD8+ T cells sorted from blood, sampled in a trial of the OX40 agonist ivuxolimab. This clonotype originated in an adult with an advanced solid tumor such as melanoma, head and neck, liver or kidney cancer. This chain's CDR3 is CASSPRRGTSGNYEQYF. Here the CDR3 DNA reads TGCGCCAGCAGCCCCCGCCGGGGGACTAGCGGAAACTACGAGCAGTACTTC.